This TCR beta chain was documented in a study of Ad26.COV2.S vaccination and SARS-CoV-2 variants. Study-wide results and limits: Total responses of T cells may have been underestimated by the analyses of TCR breadth and depth. Similar non-spike TCR breadth was seen in vaccine and placebo recipients. Vaccinated individuals (as opposed to placebo recipients) had higher spike-specific TCR breadth.

Profiled with immunoSEQ multiplex PCR; TCRdb holds only in-frame clones, not every one. The data show 350,000 to 450,000 clones, just over 90% seen once. There are 19 residues in the CDR3. In germline, CDR1 is MGHRA, CDR2 YSYEKL. The ends were cut back, 0 bases at V and 0 bases at J, with 21 bases in the middle. Remarks on this clone: Its antigen remains unknown.

The V call is TRBV4-1, the J call TRBJ2-7, with D perhaps TRBD1 (5 bases). The starting material was peripheral blood, obtained after recovery from COVID-19. This sequence was found in a human donor who had recovered from COVID-19. The CDR3 region is CASSQDQGSNWGSSYEQYF. CDR3 coding DNA: TGCGCCAGCAGCCAAGATCAGGGATCGAATTGGGGAAGCTCCTACGAGCAGTACTTC.